This entry describes one TCR beta chain. What it recognizes is unknown. In the PCR, 60 Vbeta and 13 Jbeta primers were used. TCRdb's copy holds only in-frame clones and misses some; the assay was immunoSEQ multiplex PCR. The sample consists of 150,000 to 170,000 clones, about three quarters of them appearing once. This entry comes from a study of cytomegalovirus exposure and HLA in healthy donors. Study-wide results and limits: In a later analysis, HLA-associated beta chains showed higher expansion and lower generation probabilities than comparable chains. Presence/absence analyses assumed roughly uniform sequencing depth across donors.

The origin of this receptor is a woman between 40 and 55 years old in good health and CMV-seronegative. The source material was PBMCs.

This chain's CDR3 is CAWGPPSTARNTEAFF. In nucleotides, the CDR3 is TGTGCCTGGGGCCCCCCGTCAACAGCCCGGAACACTGAAGCTTTCTTT. The J gene is TRBJ1-1, the V gene TRBV30; D gene ambiguous. With 5 bases removed from V and 1 base from J, the gap between germline ends came to 20 bases. The CDR3 extends over 16 amino acids. The germline gives CDR1 GTSNPN, CDR2 SVGIG (reference sequence).